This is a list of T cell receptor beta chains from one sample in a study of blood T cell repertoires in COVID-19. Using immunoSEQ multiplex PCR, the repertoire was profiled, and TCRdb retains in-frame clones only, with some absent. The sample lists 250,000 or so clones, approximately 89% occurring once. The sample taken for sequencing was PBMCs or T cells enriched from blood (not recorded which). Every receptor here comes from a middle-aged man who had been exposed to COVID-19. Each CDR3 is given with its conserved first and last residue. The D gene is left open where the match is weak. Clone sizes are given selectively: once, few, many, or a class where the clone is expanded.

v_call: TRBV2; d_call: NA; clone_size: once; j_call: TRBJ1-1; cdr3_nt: TGTGCCAGCAGTGAGTGGGGGGCTGAAGCTTTCTTT; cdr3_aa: CASSEWGAEAFF
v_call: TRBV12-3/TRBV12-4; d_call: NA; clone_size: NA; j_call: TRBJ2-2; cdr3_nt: TGTGCCAGCAGCGAAACTAGTACCGGGGAGCTGTTTTTT; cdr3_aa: CASSETSTGELFF
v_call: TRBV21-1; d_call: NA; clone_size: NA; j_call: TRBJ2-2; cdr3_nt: TGTGCCGGAAAGGGGGCATTTGGGAGCGGGAGAAGAACCGGGGAGCTGTTTTTT; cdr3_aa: CAGKGAFGSGRRTGELFF
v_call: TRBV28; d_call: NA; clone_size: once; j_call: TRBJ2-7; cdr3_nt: TGTGCCAGCAGTTTGTCTCGCTACGAGCAGTACTTC; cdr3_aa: CASSLSRYEQYF
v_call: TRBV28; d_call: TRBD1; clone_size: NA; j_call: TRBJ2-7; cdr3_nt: TGTGCCAGCAGTTTGGACAGGCCCTACGAGCAGTACTTC; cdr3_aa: CASSLDRPYEQYF
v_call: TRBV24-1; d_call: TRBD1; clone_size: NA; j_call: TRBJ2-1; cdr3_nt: TGTGCCACCAGTGATCCAGGACAGGGGAAGTACAATGAGCAGTTCTTC; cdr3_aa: CATSDPGQGKYNEQFF
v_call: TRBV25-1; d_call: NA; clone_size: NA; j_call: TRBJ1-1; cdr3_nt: TGTGCCAGCAGCCCTCCGGGACAAAAGAACACTGAAGCTTTCTTT; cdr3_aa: CASSPPGQKNTEAFF
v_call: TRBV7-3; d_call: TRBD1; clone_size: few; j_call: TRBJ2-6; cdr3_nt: TGTGCCAGCAGCTTATATCATTTGACAGGGGTTGGGGCCAACGTCCTGACTTTC; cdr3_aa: CASSLYHLTGVGANVLTF
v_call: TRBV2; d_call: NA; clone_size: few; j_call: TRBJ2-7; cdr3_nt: TGTGCCAGCAGTGAATCTATAGGGAGCTACGAGCAGTACTTC; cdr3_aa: CASSESIGSYEQYF
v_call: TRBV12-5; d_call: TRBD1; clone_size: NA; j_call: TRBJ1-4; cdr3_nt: TGTGCTAGTGGTAGGGGACAGGCCCGTAATGAAAAACTGTTTTTT; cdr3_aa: CASGRGQARNEKLFF
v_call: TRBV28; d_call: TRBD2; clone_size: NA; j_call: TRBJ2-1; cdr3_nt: TGTGCCATCCTAGCGGGAGTCGGCTACAATGAGCAGTTCTTC; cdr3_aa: CAILAGVGYNEQFF
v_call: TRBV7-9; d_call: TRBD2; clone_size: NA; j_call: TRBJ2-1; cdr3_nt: TGTGCCAGCAGCTCCATTCCCGGGACTAGCGGTACAGGGGACAATGAGCAGTTCTTC; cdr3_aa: CASSSIPGTSGTGDNEQFF
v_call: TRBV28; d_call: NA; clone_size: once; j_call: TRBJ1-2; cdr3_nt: TGTGCCAGCAGTCCACAGCCTAACTATGGCTACACCTTC; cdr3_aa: CASSPQPNYGYTF
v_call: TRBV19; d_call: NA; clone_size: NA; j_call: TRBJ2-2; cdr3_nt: TGTGCCAGTAGTAATTACCAGGGTAACACCGGGGAGCTGTTTTTT; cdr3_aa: CASSNYQGNTGELFF
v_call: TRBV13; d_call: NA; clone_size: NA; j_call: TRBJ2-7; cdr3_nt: TGTGCCAGCAGCGCGGAGGGTGGCTACGAGCAGTACTTC; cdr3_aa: CASSAEGGYEQYF
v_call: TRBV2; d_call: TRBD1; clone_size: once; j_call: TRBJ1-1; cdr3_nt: TGTGCCAGCAGTGAACCGGGACAGGGCATGAACACTGAAGCTTTCTTT; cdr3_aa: CASSEPGQGMNTEAFF
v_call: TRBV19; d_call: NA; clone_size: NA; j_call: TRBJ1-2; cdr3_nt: TGTGCCAGTAGTATCCGGGGGTTAGACTATGGCTACACCTTC; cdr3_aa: CASSIRGLDYGYTF
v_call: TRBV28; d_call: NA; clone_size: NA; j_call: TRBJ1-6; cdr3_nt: TGTGCCAGCAGTTTAAGGGGAGGGGGGAATTCACCCCTCCACTTT; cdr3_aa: CASSLRGGGNSPLHF
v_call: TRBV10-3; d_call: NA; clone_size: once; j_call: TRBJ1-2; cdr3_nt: TGTGCCAACTCGGACAGCTATGGCTACACCTTC; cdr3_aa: CANSDSYGYTF
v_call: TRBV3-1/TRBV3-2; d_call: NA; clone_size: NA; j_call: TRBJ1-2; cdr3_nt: TGTGCCAGCAGCCAAGTCGCAGGGCTTGGCTACACCTTC; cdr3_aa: CASSQVAGLGYTF
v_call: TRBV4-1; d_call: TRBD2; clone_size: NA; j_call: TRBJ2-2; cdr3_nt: TGCGCCAGCAGCCGCGGACTAGCGGGAGGCCAGAACACCGGGGAGCTGTTTTTT; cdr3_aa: CASSRGLAGGQNTGELFF
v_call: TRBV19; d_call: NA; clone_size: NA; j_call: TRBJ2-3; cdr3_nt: TGTGCCAGTAGTGGGTGGGCGGGGGCCGGCACAGATACGCAGTATTTT; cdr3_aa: CASSGWAGAGTDTQYF
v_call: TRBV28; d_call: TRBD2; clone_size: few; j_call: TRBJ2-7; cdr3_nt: TGTGCCAGCAGCCGTAGCGGGTACTCCTACGAGCAGTACTTC; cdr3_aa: CASSRSGYSYEQYF
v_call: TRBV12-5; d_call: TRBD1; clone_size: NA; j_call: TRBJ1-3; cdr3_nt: TGTGCTAGTTCAACAGGGGGCTCTAACACCATATATTTT; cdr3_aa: CASSTGGSNTIYF
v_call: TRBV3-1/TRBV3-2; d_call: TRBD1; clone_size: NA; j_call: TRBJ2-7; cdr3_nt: TGTGCCAGCAGCCAAGACAGCGACAGGGACTACGAGCAGTACTTC; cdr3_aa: CASSQDSDRDYEQYF
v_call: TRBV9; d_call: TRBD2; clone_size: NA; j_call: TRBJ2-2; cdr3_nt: TGTGCCAGCAGCGTAGGGGCGGGAGTTAACGGGGAGCTGTTTTTT; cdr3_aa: CASSVGAGVNGELFF
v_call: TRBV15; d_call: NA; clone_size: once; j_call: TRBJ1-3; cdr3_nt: TGTGCCACCAGCAGAGATCGTGTAGGTGAGGACACCATATATTTT; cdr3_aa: CATSRDRVGEDTIYF
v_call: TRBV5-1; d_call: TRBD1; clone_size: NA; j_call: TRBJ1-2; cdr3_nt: TGCGCCAGCAGCTTGGACGTTGGGGGACAGGGGCGATTTGGCTACACCTTC; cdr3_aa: CASSLDVGGQGRFGYTF
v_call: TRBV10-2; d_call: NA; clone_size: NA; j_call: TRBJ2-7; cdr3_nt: TGCGCCAGCAGTGATCAGACCTACGAGCAGTACTTC; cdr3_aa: CASSDQTYEQYF
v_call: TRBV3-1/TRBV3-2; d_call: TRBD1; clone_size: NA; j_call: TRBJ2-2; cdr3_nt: TGTGCCAGCAGCCAAGATGTTGTCAGGGGGCGAAGCGGGGAGCTGTTTTTT; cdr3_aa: CASSQDVVRGRSGELFF
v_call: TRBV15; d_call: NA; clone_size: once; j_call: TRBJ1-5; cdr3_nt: TGTGCCACCAGCAGAGAGAGCGTCAATCAGCCCCAGCATTTT; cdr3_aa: CATSRESVNQPQHF
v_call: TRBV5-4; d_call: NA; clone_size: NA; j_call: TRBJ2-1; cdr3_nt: TGTGCCAGCAGCTTGCCCCCGGGGGAGGAGCGCTACAATGAGCAGTTCTTC; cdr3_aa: CASSLPPGEERYNEQFF
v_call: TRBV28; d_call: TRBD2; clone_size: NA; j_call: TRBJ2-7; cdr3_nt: TGTGCCAGCAGTTACCGGGCGGGAGAGGGGCAGTACTTC; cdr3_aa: CASSYRAGEGQYF
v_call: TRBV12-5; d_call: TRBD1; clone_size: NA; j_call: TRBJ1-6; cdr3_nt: TGTGCTAGTGGTTTGGGAACAGGGGGCTCACCCCTCCACTTT; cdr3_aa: CASGLGTGGSPLHF
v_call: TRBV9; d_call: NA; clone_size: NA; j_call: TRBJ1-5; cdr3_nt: TGTGCCAGCAGCGTAGACAGGGTTGGCAATCAGCCCCAGCATTTT; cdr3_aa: CASSVDRVGNQPQHF
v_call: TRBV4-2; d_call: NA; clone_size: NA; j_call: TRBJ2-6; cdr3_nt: TGTGCCAGCAGCCAAGACGACAGCTCTGGGGCCAACGTCCTGACTTTC; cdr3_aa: CASSQDDSSGANVLTF
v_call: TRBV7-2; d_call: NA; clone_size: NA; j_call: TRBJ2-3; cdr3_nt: TGTGCCAGCAGCTCCAAGGGGCCCCTTGAAGATACGCAGTATTTT; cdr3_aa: CASSSKGPLEDTQYF
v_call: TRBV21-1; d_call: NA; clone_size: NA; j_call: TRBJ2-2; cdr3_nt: TGTGCCAGCCAGGCGGGGAACGGGGAGCTGTTTTTT; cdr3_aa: CASQAGNGELFF
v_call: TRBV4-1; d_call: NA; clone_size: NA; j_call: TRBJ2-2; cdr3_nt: TGCGCCAGCAGCCTCGCGCCGAGGAACACCGGGGAGCTGTTTTTT; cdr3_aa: CASSLAPRNTGELFF
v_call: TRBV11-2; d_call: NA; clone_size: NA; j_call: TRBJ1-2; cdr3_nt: TGTGCCAGCAGCTTACCCCCGGAGATCAACTATGGCTACACCTTC; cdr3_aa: CASSLPPEINYGYTF
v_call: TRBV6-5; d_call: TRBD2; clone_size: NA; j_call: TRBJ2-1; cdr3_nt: TGTGCCAGCCGACTAGCGGGAGGGGGTGAGCAGTTCTTC; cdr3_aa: CASRLAGGGEQFF
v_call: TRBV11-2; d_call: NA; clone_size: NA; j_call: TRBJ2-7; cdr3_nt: TGTGCCAGCAGCGCCCAACAGGGACCCTACGAGCAGTACTTC; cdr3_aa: CASSAQQGPYEQYF
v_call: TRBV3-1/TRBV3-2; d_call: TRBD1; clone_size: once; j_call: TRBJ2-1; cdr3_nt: TGTGCCAGCAGCCAGCTCGCACAGGGGGTAGAGCAGTTCTTC; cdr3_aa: CASSQLAQGVEQFF
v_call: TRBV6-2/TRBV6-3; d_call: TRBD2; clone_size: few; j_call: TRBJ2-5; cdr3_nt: TGTGCCAGCAGTTACAAGGCTAGCGGGAACCAAGAGACCCAGTACTTC; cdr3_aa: CASSYKASGNQETQYF
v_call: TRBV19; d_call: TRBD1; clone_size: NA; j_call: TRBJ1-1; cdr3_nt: TGTGCCAGTACTAGTCACAGGGGCACTGAAGCTTTCTTT; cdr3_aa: CASTSHRGTEAFF
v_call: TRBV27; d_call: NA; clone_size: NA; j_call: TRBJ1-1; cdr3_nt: TGTGCCAGCGGTTACAGGTTGAACACTGAAGCTTTCTTT; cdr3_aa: CASGYRLNTEAFF
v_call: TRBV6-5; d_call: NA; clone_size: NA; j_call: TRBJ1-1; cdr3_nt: TGTGCCAGCAGTTACTCGGGACACCAGAACACTGAAGCTTTCTTT; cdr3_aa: CASSYSGHQNTEAFF
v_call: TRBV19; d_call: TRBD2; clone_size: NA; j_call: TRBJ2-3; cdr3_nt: TGTGCCAGTAGTCCCCAAATAGCGGGAAGCACAGATACGCAGTATTTT; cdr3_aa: CASSPQIAGSTDTQYF
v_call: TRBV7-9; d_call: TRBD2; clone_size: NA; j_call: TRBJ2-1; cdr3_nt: TGTGCCAGCAGCTTGAGCGGGAGTATCAATGAGCAGTTCTTC; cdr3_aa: CASSLSGSINEQFF
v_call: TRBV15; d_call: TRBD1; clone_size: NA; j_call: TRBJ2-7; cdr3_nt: TGTGCCACCAGCAGAGTGGACAGGGTTGGGTACGAGCAGTACTTC; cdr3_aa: CATSRVDRVGYEQYF
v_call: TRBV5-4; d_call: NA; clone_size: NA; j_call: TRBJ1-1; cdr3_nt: TGTGCCAGCACTCCCGGGGTGGGGAATAGGGCTTTCTTT; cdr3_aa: CASTPGVGNRAFF
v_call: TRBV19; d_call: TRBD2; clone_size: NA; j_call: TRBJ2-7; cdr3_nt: TGTGCCAGTATGGGCGGGAGTGTGTACGAGCAGTACTTC; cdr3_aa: CASMGGSVYEQYF
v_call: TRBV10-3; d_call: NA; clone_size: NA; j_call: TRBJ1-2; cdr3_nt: TGTGCCATCAGTGGGTCAGGGGACTATGGCTACACCTTC; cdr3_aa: CAISGSGDYGYTF